This T cell receptor beta chain emerged from a study of blood T cell repertoires in COVID-19. Study as a whole: The United States, Italy and Spain provided the acute and convalescent COVID-19 samples.

The CDR3 loop spans 15 amino acids. CDR1 and CDR2 (germline): SNHLY, FYNNEI. Trimming left V 3 bases short and J 3 bases short, with 11 bases between. Participants came from about two dozen US areas, aged about 18 to 95 years. Original analysis: From reference gene primer amplification, estimates of nucleated cell counts were derived. Profiling relied on immunoSEQ multiplex PCR, and the TCRdb table lists in-frame clones only, not all of them. V, J and clone size derive from that table, while D and trimming were established from the DNA sequence. The data contain roughly 250,000 clones, about nine tenths of them singletons. This clone has just one count.

The receptor's source is a woman in her thirties with acute COVID-19. This chain connects TRBV2 to TRBJ1-4; D may be TRBD1 (5 bases). Specimen: PBMCs or T cells enriched from blood (not recorded which). Written as DNA, the CDR3 is TGTGCCAGCAGTGAGGGGAGGGGCCCTAATGAAAAACTGTTTTTT. It is translated as CASSEGRGPNEKLFF.